These 27 T cell receptor beta chains were all obtained from the same sample, sequenced in a study of blood T cell repertoires in COVID-19. The data were produced by immunoSEQ multiplex PCR, yet TCRdb's version contains in-frame clones alone and is incomplete. The top ten clones hold more than 2% of a sample with roughly 160,000 clones, roughly 91% of them seen once. Sequencing input: peripheral blood. These receptors came from a young man with acute or convalescent COVID-19.

The chain employs TRBV19 and TRBJ2-7; 9 nucleotides align to TRBD1. Unmatched junction bases numbered 6, after V lost 5 bases and J lost 1 base. Looked up from germline, CDR1 is LNHDA and CDR2 is SQIVND (reference sequence). The CDR3 consists of 15 residues. The DNA of the CDR3 is TGTGCCAGTAGTCAAATTGGGACAGGGTCCTACGAGCAGTACTTC. This translates into CASSQIGTGSYEQYF.

The chain employs TRBV6-2 or TRBV6-3 and TRBJ2-7, with TRBD2 as a possible D gene (7 bases). The V gene lost 2 bases and the J gene lost 8 bases, with 16 bases spanning the gap. Looked up from germline, CDR1 is MNHEY and CDR2 is SVGEGT. The CDR3 length is 14 residues. CDR3 loop: CASSYGGAELKQYF. The CDR3 region has the DNA TGTGCCAGCAGTTACGGGGGGGCAGAATTAAAGCAGTACTTC.

The chain employs TRBV7-8 and TRBJ1-2; the D gene is possibly TRBD1 (6 bases). V was shortened by 5 bases and J by 3 bases, with 13 bases between the two germline ends. The CDR3 consists of 14 residues. In germline, CDR1 is SGHVS, CDR2 FQNEAQ. DNA of the CDR3: TGTGCCAGCAGCGAAGGACAGTATCACTATGGCTACACCTTC. Translation: CASSEGQYHYGYTF.

The chain links TRBV6-5 to TRBJ1-1, with D possibly TRBD1 on 5 matching bases. The V and J ends lost 6 bases and 0 bases respectively, with 14 bases between them. Germline V gives CDR1 MNHEY, CDR2 SVGAGI. The CDR3 has 15 residues. The CDR3 loop is CASSRGHTMNTEAFF. The DNA for the CDR3 is TGTGCCAGCAGCCGCGGACACACCATGAACACTGAAGCTTTCTTT.

CDR3 nucleotides: TGTGCCAGCAGCCAGGGGAGGGCAGCGAGTCAGCCCCAGCATTTT. Protein: CASSQGRAASQPQHF. J is TRBJ1-5 and V is TRBV3-1 (or the pseudogene TRBV3-2); D gene unclear. In germline, CDR1 is LGHDT, CDR2 YNNKEL (reference sequence). With 3 bases removed from V and 6 bases from J, the gap between germline ends came to 15 bases. This CDR3 region has 15 residues.

The V and J genes are TRBV5-5 and TRBJ1-3; 10 bases fit TRBD1. Germline lookup yields CDR1 SGHKS and CDR2 YYEKEE (reference sequence). The CDR3 consists of 16 residues. V gave up 4 bases and J gave up 4 bases; unmatched junction bases: 8. CDR3 bases: TGTGCCAGCAGCCCGGGGCGACAGGGGGCGGGAAACACCATATATTTT. It yields the protein CASSPGRQGAGNTIYF.

The genes are TRBV6-5 and TRBJ1-6; no clear D. Germline V lookup: CDR1 MNHEY, CDR2 SVGAGI. Trimming removed 5 bases at V and 6 bases at J, with 14 bases between. The CDR3 totals 15 residues. DNA of the CDR3: TGTGCCAGCAGTAAGACGGGAGTCTCTAATTCACCCCTCCACTTT. Residues: CASSKTGVSNSPLHF.

This clone was recorded once. The gene calls are TRBV5-5 and TRBJ1-3, with 8 bases identical to TRBD1. With V trimmed by 5 bases and J by 0 bases, 7 bases remained unmatched. Germline V gene sequence: CDR1 SGHKS, CDR2 YYEKEE (reference sequence). CDR3 length: 16 residues. The CDR3: CASSPPGGSSGNTIYF. CDR3 bases: TGTGCCAGCAGTCCCCCAGGGGGCAGCTCTGGAAACACCATATATTTT. Looking up the rest from reference TRBV5-5 and TRBJ1-3 gives the full variable domain: DAGVTQSPTHLIKTRGQQVTLRCSPISGHKSVSWYQQVLGQGPQFIFQYYEKEERGRGNFPDRFSARQFPNYSSELNVNALLLGDSALYLCASSPPGGSSGNTIYFGEGSWLTVV.

J is TRBJ1-2 and V is TRBV7-8; D possibly corresponds to TRBD1 (5 bases). Germline V lookup: CDR1 SGHVS, CDR2 FQNEAQ. The CDR3 contains 14 residues. The ends were cut back, 5 bases at V and 2 bases at J, with 12 bases in the middle. In DNA form, the CDR3 reads TGTGCCAGCAGCCGACAGAATAAAAACTATGGCTACACCTTC. This translates into CASSRQNKNYGYTF.

The V gene is TRBV4-1, the J gene TRBJ2-1; 7 positions match TRBD2. The CDR3 is made up of 17 amino acids. The germline CDR1 and CDR2 sequences are MGHRA and YSYEKL. The ends lost 2 bases at V and 0 bases at J; junction bases unmatched: 7. CDR3 coding DNA: TGCGCCAGCAGCCAATTTGGGGGAGGGTCCTCCTACAATGAGCAGTTCTTC. This sequence encodes CASSQFGGGSSYNEQFF.

This sequence joins TRBV29-1 and TRBJ2-7, with no clear D. CDR1 is SQVTM and CDR2 is ANQGSEA in the germline V gene. The CDR3 sequence is 13 residues long. Trimming stripped 8 bases from V and 7 bases from J, with 21 bases between. CDR3 in DNA: TGCAGCTACGCCCAGGTATCTCCGCGAGAGCAGTACTTC. Amino acid sequence: CSYAQVSPREQYF.

The chain is built from TRBV27 and TRBJ2-1; D call uncertain. Trimming left V 3 bases short and J 7 bases short, with 10 bases between. Looked up from germline, CDR1 is MNHEY and CDR2 is SMNVEV (reference sequence). The length of the CDR3 is 13 residues. The CDR3 region is CASSFNERNEQFF. CDR3 DNA sequence: TGTGCCAGCAGTTTCAACGAGAGAAATGAGCAGTTCTTC.

The CDR3 protein is CASSVRGANTEAFF. The CDR3 DNA follows: TGTGCCAGCTCGGTCCGGGGGGCGAACACTGAAGCTTTCTTT. The chain couples TRBV18 to TRBJ1-1; weak D call: TRBD1 (6 bases). Germline loops: CDR1 KGHSH, CDR2 LQKENI. V was trimmed by 6 bases and J by 1 base, leaving 12 bases between them. There are 14 residues in the CDR3.

The rearrangement links TRBV10-2 to TRBJ2-5; 13 bases match TRBD2. Per the germline V gene, CDR1 is WSHSY and CDR2 is SAAADI. With V trimmed by 0 bases and J by 3 bases, 4 bases remained unmatched. The CDR3 has 17 residues. This CDR3 is CASSESQGLAGEETQYF. CDR3 nucleotide sequence: TGCGCCAGCAGTGAGTCGCAAGGACTAGCGGGAGAAGAGACCCAGTACTTC.

The V call is TRBV6-5, the J call TRBJ1-3, with 7 bases lining up with TRBD1. The junction had 1 base not matched to a gene; V was cut back by 7 bases and J by 4 bases. In germline, CDR1 is MNHEY, CDR2 SVGAGI. The CDR3 covers 12 residues. The CDR3 protein is CASKGAGNTIYF. The DNA of the CDR3 is TGTGCCAGCAAGGGGGCAGGAAACACCATATATTTT.

The V call is TRBV20-1, the J call TRBJ1-1; D is perhaps TRBD1 (5 bases). The CDR3 length is 14 residues. The V gene lost 3 bases and the J gene lost 1 base, with 12 bases spanning the gap. CDR1 and CDR2 from the germline V gene are DFQATT and SNEGSKA (reference sequence). The CDR3 region has the DNA TGCAGTGCTAGTCAAAGGGGTTGGAACACTGAAGCTTTCTTT. Translation: CSASQRGWNTEAFF.

The chain employs TRBV5-1 and TRBJ1-1, with a possible D match to TRBD1 (6 bases). The CDR3 contains 14 residues. Per the germline V gene, CDR1 is SGHRS and CDR2 is YFSETQ. V dropped 2 bases and J dropped 3 bases, with 11 bases sitting between them. This chain's CDR3 is CASSLRAGDTEAFF. DNA of the CDR3: TGCGCCAGCAGCTTAAGGGCAGGGGACACTGAAGCTTTCTTT.

The chain joins TRBV4-1 to TRBJ2-3, with TRBD2 identical over 11 bases. This CDR3 has 16 amino acids. Trimming took 0 bases from V and 2 from J; bases not matched to a gene: 1. The V gene's germline CDR1 is MGHRA and CDR2 YSYEKL. CDR3 amino acids: CASSQELAGVTDTQYF. The CDR3 nucleotides are TGCGCCAGCAGCCAAGAACTAGCGGGGGTCACAGATACGCAGTATTTT.

The chain recombines TRBV19 with TRBJ1-2, with D perhaps TRBD1 (6 bases). From germline, CDR1 is LNHDA and CDR2 SQIVND (reference sequence). The CDR3 totals 12 residues. Between the trimmed V and J ends, which lost 10 bases and 2 bases, there was a span of 11 bases. The CDR3 reads CATQGINYGYTF. DNA of the CDR3: TGTGCCACACAGGGCATCAACTATGGCTACACCTTC. Full variable domain (missing parts from reference TRBV19 and TRBJ1-2): DGGITQSPKYLFRKEGQNVTLSCEQNLNHDAMYWYRQDPGQGLRLIYYSQIVNDFQKGDIAEGYSVSREKKESFPLTVTSAQKNPTAFYLCATQGINYGYTFGSGTRLTVV.

The rearrangement joins TRBV9 to TRBJ2-1, with 7 bases identical to TRBD2. The trim removed 4 bases at V and 4 bases at J, leaving 8 bases unmatched. Looked up from germline, CDR1 is SGDLS and CDR2 is YYNGEE. CDR3 length equals 15 residues. The CDR3 coding sequence is TGTGCCAGCAGCCCCCGGGGGGTGGGATACAATGAGCAGTTCTTC. As protein: CASSPRGVGYNEQFF.

The chain employs TRBV24-1 and TRBJ2-1; 7 bases are a match to TRBD1. After removal of 7 bases from V and 6 bases from J, the junction contained 5 bases not matched to a gene. Germline values: CDR1 KGHDR, CDR2 SFDVKD. CDR3 length: 13 amino acids. The CDR3 protein is CATSGTELNEQFF. The CDR3 DNA reads TGTGCCACCAGCGGGACAGAACTCAATGAGCAGTTCTTC.

The rearrangement joins TRBV9 to TRBJ2-2; tentative D call: TRBD2 (5 bases). This CDR3 region has 16 residues. Trimming took 2 bases from V and 2 from J, leaving 13 bases between them. Germline lookup yields CDR1 SGDLS and CDR2 YYNGEE. As DNA, the CDR3 is TGTGCCAGCAGCGTTAGCGTGATAGGAAACACCGGGGAGCTGTTTTTT. This gives the protein CASSVSVIGNTGELFF.

CDR3 region: CASSIGGTGSSKNIQYF. CDR3 bases: TGTGCCAGTAGTATAGGGGGGACAGGGTCGTCTAAAAACATTCAGTACTTC. The chain links TRBV19 to TRBJ2-4; 9 bases match TRBD1. This CDR3 has 17 residues. Germline V gene lookup returns CDR1 LNHDA and CDR2 SQIVND (reference sequence). The junction had 8 bases not matched to a gene; V was cut back by 1 base and J by 4 bases.

CDR3 protein: CASTLLGLAGGYNEQFF. Written as DNA, the CDR3 is TGTGCCAGTACCCTACTGGGACTAGCGGGAGGATACAATGAGCAGTTCTTC. The chain recombines TRBV19 with TRBJ2-1; the match to TRBD2 covers 15 bases. Germline CDR1 and CDR2: LNHDA and SQIVND (reference sequence). V lost 7 bases and J lost 4; bases outside the gene matches: 8. This CDR3 is built from 17 residues.

The chain carries TRBV25-1 and TRBJ2-7; 8 bases fit TRBD1. This CDR3 is 14 amino acids long. Germline CDR1 and CDR2: MGHDK and SYGVNS. Trimming at V came to 6 bases and at J to 0 bases, leaving 4 bases not matched to a gene. The CDR3 DNA reads as TGTGCCAGCAGAGGGACAGGAGTCTCCTACGAGCAGTACTTC. Its translation is CASRGTGVSYEQYF.

The chain recombines TRBV5-1 with TRBJ2-7; D possibly corresponds to TRBD2 (7 bases). CDR1 and CDR2 from the germline V gene are SGHRS and YFSETQ. This CDR3 has 19 amino acids. The V gene lost 0 bases and the J gene lost 4 bases, with 26 bases spanning the gap. CDR3 region: CASSLGSGGASRPLYEQYF. As DNA, the CDR3 is TGCGCCAGCAGCTTGGGTAGTGGGGGGGCGAGCCGCCCCTTATACGAGCAGTACTTC.

The chain carries TRBV18 and TRBJ2-1; a possible D gene is TRBD1 (6 bases). The CDR3 is 16 residues long. With 6 bases removed from V and 6 bases from J, the gap between germline ends came to 21 bases. Germline V lookup: CDR1 KGHSH, CDR2 LQKENI. DNA of the CDR3: TGTGCCAGCTCGCCTAACACGTGGACAGTTACCAATGAGCAGTTCTTC. It is translated as CASSPNTWTVTNEQFF.